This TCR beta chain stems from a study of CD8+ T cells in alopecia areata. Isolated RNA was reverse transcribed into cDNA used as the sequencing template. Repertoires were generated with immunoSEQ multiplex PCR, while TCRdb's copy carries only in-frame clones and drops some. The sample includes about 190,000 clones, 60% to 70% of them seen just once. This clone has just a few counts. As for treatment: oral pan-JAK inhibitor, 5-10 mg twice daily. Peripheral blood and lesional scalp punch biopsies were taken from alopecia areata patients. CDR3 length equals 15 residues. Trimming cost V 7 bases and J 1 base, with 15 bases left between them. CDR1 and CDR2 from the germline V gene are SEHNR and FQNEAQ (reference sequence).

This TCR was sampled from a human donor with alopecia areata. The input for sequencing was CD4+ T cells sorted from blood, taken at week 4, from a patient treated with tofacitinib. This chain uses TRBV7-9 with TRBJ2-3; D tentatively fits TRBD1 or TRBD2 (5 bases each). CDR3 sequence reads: CASNKRGPGTDTQYF. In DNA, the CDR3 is TGTGCCAGCAACAAAAGGGGACCCGGCACAGATACGCAGTATTTT.